This TCR beta chain was captured in a study of T cells after yellow fever vaccination. The CDR3 contains 16 residues. Trimming removed 2 bases from V and 4 bases from J, with 14 bases in between. This clonotype occurred many times. Template switching by 5'RACE produced TCR cDNA, adding a universal primer site and UMIs. TCRdb re-analysed the 5' RACE reads in MiXCR, keeping a single row per CDR3 protein. This table has more than 350,000 distinct CDR3 sequences, about 9.9% appearing once. This chain connects TRBV12-3 or TRBV12-4 to TRBJ2-2; D possibly matches TRBD1 or TRBD2 (5 bases each). The receptor was isolated from a young man who received the YFV17D yellow fever vaccine. This sample comprised PBMCs, obtained on the day of the first yellow fever vaccination. CDR3 sequence (DNA): TGTGCCAGCAGTTTAAGCGTCGGGGCGGGCACCGGGGAGCTGTTTTTT. This sequence encodes CASSLSVGAGTGELFF.